This TCR beta chain was sequenced for a study of vaccination and CD4 T cells after COVID-19. Overall study: Overlapping spike peptides of SARS-CoV-2, HCoV-NL63, HCoV-OC43 and HCoV-229E were used, and cells were stimulated with them.

CDR1 and CDR2 (germline): SGHTA, FQGNSA. Losses at the gene ends were 1 base for V and 2 bases for J; bases not matched to a gene: 3. This CDR3 contains 15 residues. Oncomine TCR Beta short-read sequencing was applied to DNA from cultured CD4+ T cells. TCRdb recomputed calls from the PCR reads with MiXCR, one row per CDR3 protein. The table records just under 20,000 distinct CDR3 sequences, around half of them present only once. In regard to this clonotype: Its antigen is still unknown.

The treatment: approximately 10-day PBMC culture with coronavirus spike peptide pools or control peptides (ViraFEST assay). The receptor's source is a human donor who had recovered from COVID-19. Material: CD4+ T cells from blood, cultured in vitro, obtained before SARS-CoV-2 vaccination. This rearrangement joins TRBV7-2 to TRBJ2-3; 7 nucleotides match TRBD2. The DNA for the CDR3 is TGTGCCAGCAGCTTAGGGGGGGGATTCACAGATACGCAGTATTTT. It yields the protein CASSLGGGFTDTQYF.